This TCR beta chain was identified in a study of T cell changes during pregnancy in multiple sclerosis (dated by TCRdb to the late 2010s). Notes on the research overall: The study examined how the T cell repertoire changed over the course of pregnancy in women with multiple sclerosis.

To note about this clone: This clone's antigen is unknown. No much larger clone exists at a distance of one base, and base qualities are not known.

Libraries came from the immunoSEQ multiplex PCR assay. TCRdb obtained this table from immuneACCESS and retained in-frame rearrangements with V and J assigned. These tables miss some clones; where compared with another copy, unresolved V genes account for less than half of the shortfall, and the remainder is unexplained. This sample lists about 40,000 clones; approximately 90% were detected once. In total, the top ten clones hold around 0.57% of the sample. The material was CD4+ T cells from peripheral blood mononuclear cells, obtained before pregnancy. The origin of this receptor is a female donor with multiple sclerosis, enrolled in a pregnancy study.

The CDR3 is CAWSYRDDTQYF. The DNA sequence is given as TGTGCCTGGAGTTACAGGGACGATACGCAGTATTTT. The sequence joins TRBV30 to TRBJ2-3; a tentative D call is TRBD1 (6 bases match). At the junction V is shortened by 2 bases and J by 6 bases, with 9 bases in between. The CDR3 measures 12 amino acids from cysteine to phenylalanine. The read is trimmed to its CDR3 DNA, 36 bases read in frame from base 1. The germline V gene (reference sequence) yields GTSNPN for CDR1 and SVGIG for CDR2.